Listed here is a single T cell receptor beta chain. Antigen: not known. MiXCR was run by TCRdb on the RT-PCR reads, yielding one entry per CDR3 protein. The sample lists hundreds of thousands of distinct CDR3 sequences, approximately 14% occurring once. This sample is drawn from a study of response to subunit inactivated influenza vaccine. General study points: Authors suggested seasonal influenza vaccinations each recruit few new T cells.

Trimming stripped 5 bases from V and 0 bases from J, with 16 bases between. The CDR3 contains 16 residues. Germline V gives CDR1 SEHNR, CDR2 FQNEAQ (reference sequence). The receptor's source is a man over 45 who received an inactivated influenza vaccine. The chain joins TRBV7-9 to TRBJ1-1; the D gene is possibly TRBD1 (5 bases). The material sequenced was PBMCs from blood, taken around two weeks before vaccination. The CDR3 nucleotides read TGTGCCAGCAGCCCAGATCGGGGACGCCTGAACACTGAAGCTTTCTTT. This translates into CASSPDRGRLNTEAFF. Full variable domain (remainder filled in from reference TRBV7-9 and TRBJ1-1): DTGVSQNPRHKITKRGQNVTFRCDPISEHNRLYWYRQTLGQGPEFLTYFQNEAQLEKSRLLSDRFSAERPKGSFSTLEIQRTEQGDSAMYLCASSPDRGRLNTEAFFGQGTRLTVV.